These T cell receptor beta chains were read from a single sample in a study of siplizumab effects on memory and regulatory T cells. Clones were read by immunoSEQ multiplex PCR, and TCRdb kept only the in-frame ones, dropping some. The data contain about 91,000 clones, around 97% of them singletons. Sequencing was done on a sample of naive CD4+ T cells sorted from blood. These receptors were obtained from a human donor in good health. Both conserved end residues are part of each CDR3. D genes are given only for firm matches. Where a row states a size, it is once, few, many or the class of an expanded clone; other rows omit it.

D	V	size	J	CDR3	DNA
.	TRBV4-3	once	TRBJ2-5	CASSQDRKGWYGETQYF	TGCGCCAGCAGCCAAGATAGGAAGGGGTGGTACGGAGAGACCCAGTACTTC
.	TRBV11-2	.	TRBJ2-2	CASSLGRGHANTGELFF	TGTGCCAGCAGCTTAGGACGGGGCCACGCGAACACCGGGGAGCTGTTTTTT
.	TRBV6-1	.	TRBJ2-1	CASSGRQASSYNEQFF	TGTGCCAGCAGTGGAAGACAGGCTAGCTCCTACAATGAGCAGTTCTTC
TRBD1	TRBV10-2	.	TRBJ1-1	CASRTGAGQAFF	TGCGCCAGCAGAACAGGGGCGGGACAAGCTTTCTTT
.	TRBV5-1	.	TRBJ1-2	CASSLGPNYGYTF	TGCGCCAGCAGCTTGGGGCCTAACTATGGCTACACCTTC
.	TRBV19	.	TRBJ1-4	CASSFTGKGNEKLFF	TGTGCCAGTAGTTTTACAGGGAAGGGGAATGAAAAACTGTTTTTT
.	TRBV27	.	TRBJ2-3	CASSLGGGQFDTQYF	TGTGCCAGCAGTTTAGGGGGGGGGCAGTTCGATACGCAGTATTTT
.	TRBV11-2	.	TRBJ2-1	CASSLQGYEQFF	TGTGCCAGCAGCTTACAGGGTTATGAGCAGTTCTTC
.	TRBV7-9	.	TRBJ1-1	CASSLAQVGEAFF	TGTGCCAGCAGCTTAGCGCAGGTGGGCGAGGCTTTCTTT
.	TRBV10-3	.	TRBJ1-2	CAISGGNGYTF	TGTGCCATCAGTGGAGGGAACGGCTACACCTTC
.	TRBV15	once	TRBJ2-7	CATSRVGYEQYF	TGTGCCACCAGCAGGGTCGGATACGAGCAGTACTTC
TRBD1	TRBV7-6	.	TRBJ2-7	CASSERLADRGYEQYF	TGTGCCAGCAGCGAACGTTTAGCGGACAGGGGGTACGAGCAGTACTTC
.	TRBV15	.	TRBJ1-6	CATSSNKSPLHF	TGTGCCACCAGCAGTAATAAATCACCCCTCCACTTT
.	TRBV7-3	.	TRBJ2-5	CASSLSPSQETQYF	TGTGCCAGCAGCTTAAGTCCTAGCCAGGAGACCCAGTACTTC
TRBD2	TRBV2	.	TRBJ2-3	CASRVGGSDTQYF	TGTGCCAGCAGGGTCGGGGGGTCAGATACGCAGTATTTT
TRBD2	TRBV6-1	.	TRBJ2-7	CATTPGTSGWYEQYF	TGTGCCACGACTCCCGGGACTAGCGGGTGGTACGAGCAGTACTTC
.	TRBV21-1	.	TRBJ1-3	CASSKALGDGGNTIYF	TGTGCCAGCAGCAAAGCGCTTGGGGACGGAGGAAACACCATATATTTT
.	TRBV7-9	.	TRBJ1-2	CASSPGGAGYGYTF	TGTGCCAGCAGCCCCGGGGGGGCGGGCTATGGCTACACCTTC